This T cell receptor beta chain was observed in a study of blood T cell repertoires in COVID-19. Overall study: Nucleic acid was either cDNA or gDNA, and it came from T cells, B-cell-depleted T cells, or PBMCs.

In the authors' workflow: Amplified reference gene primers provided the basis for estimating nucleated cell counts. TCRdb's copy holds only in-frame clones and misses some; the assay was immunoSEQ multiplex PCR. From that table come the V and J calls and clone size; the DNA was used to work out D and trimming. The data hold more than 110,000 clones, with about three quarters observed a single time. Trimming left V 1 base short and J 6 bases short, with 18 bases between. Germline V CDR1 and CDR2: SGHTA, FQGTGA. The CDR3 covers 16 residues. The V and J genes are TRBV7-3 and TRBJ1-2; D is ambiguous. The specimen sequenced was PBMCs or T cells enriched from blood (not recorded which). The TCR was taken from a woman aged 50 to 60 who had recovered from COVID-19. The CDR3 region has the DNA TGTGCCAGCAGCTTAAAGGCCGGGGATGCCTGGGATGGCTACACCTTC. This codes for CASSLKAGDAWDGYTF.